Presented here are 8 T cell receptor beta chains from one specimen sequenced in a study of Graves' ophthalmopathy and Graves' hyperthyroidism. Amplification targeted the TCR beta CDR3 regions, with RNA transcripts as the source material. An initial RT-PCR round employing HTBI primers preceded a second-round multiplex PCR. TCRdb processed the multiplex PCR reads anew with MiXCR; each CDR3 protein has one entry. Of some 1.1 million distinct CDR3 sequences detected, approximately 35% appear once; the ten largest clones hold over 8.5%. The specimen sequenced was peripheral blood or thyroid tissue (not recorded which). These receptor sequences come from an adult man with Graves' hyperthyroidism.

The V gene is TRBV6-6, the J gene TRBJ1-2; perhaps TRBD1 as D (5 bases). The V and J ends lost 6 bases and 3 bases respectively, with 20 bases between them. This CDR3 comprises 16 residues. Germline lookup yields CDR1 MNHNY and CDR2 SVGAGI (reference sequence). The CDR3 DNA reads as TGTGCCAGCAGCCGCGAATCGCGAACAGGAGACTATGGCTACACCTTC. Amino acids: CASSRESRTGDYGYTF.

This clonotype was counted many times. The DNA for the CDR3 is TGTGCCAGCAGCCCCGGGACATTCAGAGGAGATCAGCCCCAGCATTTT. Its translation is CASSPGTFRGDQPQHF. The V and J genes are TRBV12-3 or TRBV12-4 and TRBJ1-5; perhaps TRBD1 as D (6 bases). CDR3 length: 16 residues. Trimming took 6 bases from V and 5 from J, leaving 20 bases between them.

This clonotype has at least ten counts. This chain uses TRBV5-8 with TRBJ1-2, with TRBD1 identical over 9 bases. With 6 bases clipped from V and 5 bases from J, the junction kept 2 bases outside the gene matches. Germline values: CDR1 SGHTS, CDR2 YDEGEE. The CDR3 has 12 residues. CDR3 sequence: CASTGQGYGYTF. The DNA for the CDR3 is TGTGCCAGCACTGGACAGGGGTATGGCTACACCTTC.

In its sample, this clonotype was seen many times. The CDR3 bases are TGCAGCGTTCTTGAGTTCCAGAGCTCCTACGAGCAGTACTTC. It translates to CSVLEFQSSYEQYF. The rearrangement links TRBV29-1 to TRBJ2-7; D unresolved. Trimming cost V 5 bases and J 0 bases, with 14 bases left between them. The CDR3 sequence is 14 residues long. Germline CDR1 is SQVTM and CDR2 is ANQGSEA.

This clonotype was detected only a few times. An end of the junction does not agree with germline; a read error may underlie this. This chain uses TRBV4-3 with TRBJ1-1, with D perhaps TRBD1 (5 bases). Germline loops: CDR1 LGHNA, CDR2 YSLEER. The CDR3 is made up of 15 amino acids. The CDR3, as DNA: TGTGCCAGCAGCCAAGGAGGGAGAGGGGCGACTGAAGCTTTCTTT. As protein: CASSQGGRGATEAFF.

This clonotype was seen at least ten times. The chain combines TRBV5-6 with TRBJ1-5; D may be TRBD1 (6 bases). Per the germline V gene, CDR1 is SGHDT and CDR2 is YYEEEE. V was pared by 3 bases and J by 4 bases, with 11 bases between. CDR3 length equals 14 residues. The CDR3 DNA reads TGTGCCAGCAGCTACGGGACAAGGAATCAGCCCCAGCATTTT. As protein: CASSYGTRNQPQHF.

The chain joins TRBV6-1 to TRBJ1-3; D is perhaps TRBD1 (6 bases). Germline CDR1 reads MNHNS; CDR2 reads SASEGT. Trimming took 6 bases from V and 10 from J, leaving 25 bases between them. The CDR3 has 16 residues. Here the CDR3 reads CASSRGQTRRGSTIYF. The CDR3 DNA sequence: TGTGCCAGCAGCCGAGGACAGACCCGACGGGGTAGTACCATATATTTT.

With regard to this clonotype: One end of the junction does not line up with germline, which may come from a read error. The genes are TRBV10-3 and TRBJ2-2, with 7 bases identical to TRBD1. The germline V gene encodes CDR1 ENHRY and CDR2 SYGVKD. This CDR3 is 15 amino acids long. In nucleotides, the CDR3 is TGTGCCAGCAGTTCCCAAGGGGGCAGCACCGGGGAGCTGTTTTTT. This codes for CASSSQGGSTGELFF.